This entry is about one T cell receptor (beta chain). Its antigen is currently unknown. This entry belongs to a study of T cell responses to AZD1222 COVID-19 vaccine. Study-level information: The analysis combined second doses at about 4 or about 12 weeks.

The study, taken as a whole, reports: Repertoire sampling was restricted to post-peak T cell response timepoints.

Sequencing was performed with immunoSEQ multiplex PCR; in TCRdb, only in-frame clones are kept and a portion is missing. The repertoire holds some 130,000 clones, with 90% as singletons. Trimming took 3 bases from V and 0 from J, leaving 13 bases between them. This CDR3 has 16 residues. Per germline, CDR1 SGHRS and CDR2 YFSETQ. The sequenced sample was peripheral blood, obtained on day 0 of AZD1222 vaccination. The receptor was isolated from an adult in good health. The chain couples TRBV5-1 to TRBJ1-3; D unresolved. The CDR3 DNA reads as TGCGCCAGCAGCTCGCGGGCCGGGAGCTCTGGAAACACCATATATTTT. Amino acid sequence: CASSSRAGSSGNTIYF.